Listed here is a single T cell receptor beta chain. What it binds is unknown. Profiled with immunoSEQ multiplex PCR; TCRdb holds only in-frame clones, not every one. The table lists some 35,000 clones, 36% of them singletons, with around 9.3% in the top ten. These data belong to a study of PD-L1 blockade in urothelial cancer. Study-level results: Every patient provided just one FFPE tumor sample, which was not taken right before treatment.

The length of the CDR3 is 12 residues. Germline-derived CDR1 and CDR2 are LNHDA and SQIVND (reference sequence). After removal of 10 bases from V and 8 bases from J, the junction contained 8 bases not matched to a gene. This rearrangement joins TRBV19 to TRBJ1-2; TRBD1 matches at 9 bases. This receptor was identified in a man aged 60 to 69 with urothelial cancer. Sequenced here: tumor tissue, sampled before atezolizumab (anti-PD-L1) treatment. CDR3 DNA sequence: TGTGCCATCTGGGACAGGGTGGAGGGCTACACCTTC. It specifies CAIWDRVEGYTF.